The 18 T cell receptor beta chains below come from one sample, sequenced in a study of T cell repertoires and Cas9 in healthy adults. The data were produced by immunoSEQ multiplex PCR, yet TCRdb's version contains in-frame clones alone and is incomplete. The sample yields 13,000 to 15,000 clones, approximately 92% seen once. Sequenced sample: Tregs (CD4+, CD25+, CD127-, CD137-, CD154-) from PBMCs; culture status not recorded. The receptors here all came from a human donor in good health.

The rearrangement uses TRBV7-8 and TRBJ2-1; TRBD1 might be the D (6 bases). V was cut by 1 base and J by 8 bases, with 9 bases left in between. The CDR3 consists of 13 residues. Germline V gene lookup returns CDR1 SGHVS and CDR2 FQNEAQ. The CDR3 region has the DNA TGTGCCAGCAGCTTAGGCCAGGGGTATGAGCAGTTCTTC. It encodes CASSLGQGYEQFF.

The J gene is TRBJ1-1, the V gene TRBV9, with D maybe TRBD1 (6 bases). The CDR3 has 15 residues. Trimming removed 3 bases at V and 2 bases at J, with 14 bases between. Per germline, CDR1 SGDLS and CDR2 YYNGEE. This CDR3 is CASSGSWGTNTEAFF. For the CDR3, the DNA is TGTGCCAGCAGCGGCTCCTGGGGGACAAACACTGAAGCTTTCTTT.

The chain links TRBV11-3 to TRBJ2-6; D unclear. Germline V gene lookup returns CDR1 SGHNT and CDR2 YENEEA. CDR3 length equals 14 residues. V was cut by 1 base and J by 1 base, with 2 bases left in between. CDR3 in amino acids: CASSLGSGANVLTF. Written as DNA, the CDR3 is TGTGCCAGCAGCTTAGGTTCTGGGGCCAACGTCCTGACTTTC.

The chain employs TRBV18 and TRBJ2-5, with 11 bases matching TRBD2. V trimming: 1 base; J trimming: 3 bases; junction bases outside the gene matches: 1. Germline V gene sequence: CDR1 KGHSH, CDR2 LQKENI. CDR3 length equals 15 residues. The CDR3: CASSPLTSGEETQYF. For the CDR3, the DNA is TGTGCCAGCTCACCACTGACTAGCGGGGAAGAGACCCAGTACTTC. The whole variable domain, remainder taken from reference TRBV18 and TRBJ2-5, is NAGVMQNPRHLVRRRGQEARLRCSPMKGHSHVYWYRQLPEEGLKFMVYLQKENIIDESGMPKERFSAEFPKEGPSILRIQQVVRGDSAAYFCASSPLTSGEETQYFGPGTRLLVL.

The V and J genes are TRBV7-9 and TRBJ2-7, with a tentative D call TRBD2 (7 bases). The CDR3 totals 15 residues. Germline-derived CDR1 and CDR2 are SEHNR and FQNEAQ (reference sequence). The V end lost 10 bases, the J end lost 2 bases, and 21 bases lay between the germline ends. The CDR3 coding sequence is TGTGCCACCCGCGGGGGCGGCGGACCTACCTACGAGCAGTACGTC. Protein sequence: CATRGGGGPTYEQYV.

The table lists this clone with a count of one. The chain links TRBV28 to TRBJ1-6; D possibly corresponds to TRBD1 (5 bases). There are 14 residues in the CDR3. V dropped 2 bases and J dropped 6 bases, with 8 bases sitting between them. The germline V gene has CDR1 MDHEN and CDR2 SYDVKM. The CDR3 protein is CASSLGTGNSPLHF. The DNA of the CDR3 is TGTGCCAGCAGTTTAGGGACCGGTAATTCACCCCTCCACTTT.

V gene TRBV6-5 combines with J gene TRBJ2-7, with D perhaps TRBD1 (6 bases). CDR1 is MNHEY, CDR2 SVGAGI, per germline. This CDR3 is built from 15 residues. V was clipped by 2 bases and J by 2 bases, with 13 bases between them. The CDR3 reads CASSYAAGDPYEQYF. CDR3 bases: TGTGCCAGCAGTTACGCGGCAGGGGATCCCTACGAGCAGTACTTC.

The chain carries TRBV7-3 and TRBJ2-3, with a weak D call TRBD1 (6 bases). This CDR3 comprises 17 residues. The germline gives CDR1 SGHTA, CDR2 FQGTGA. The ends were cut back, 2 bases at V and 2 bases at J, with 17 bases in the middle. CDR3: CASSLGWGQQLTDTQYF. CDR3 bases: TGTGCCAGCAGCTTAGGGTGGGGACAACAGCTCACAGATACGCAGTATTTT.

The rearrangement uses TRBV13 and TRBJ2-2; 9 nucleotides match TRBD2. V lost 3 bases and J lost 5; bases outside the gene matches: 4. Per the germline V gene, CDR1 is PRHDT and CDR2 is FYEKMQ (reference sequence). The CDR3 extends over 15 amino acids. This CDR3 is CASSLQTSGTGELFF. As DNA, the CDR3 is TGTGCCAGCAGCTTGCAGACTAGCGGTACCGGGGAGCTGTTTTTT.

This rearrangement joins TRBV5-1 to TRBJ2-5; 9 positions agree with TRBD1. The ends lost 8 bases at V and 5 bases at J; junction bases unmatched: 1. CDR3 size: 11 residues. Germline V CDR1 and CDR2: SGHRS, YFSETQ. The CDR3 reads CASGQGETQYF. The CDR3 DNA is TGCGCCAGTGGACAGGGGGAGACCCAGTACTTC.

In DNA, the CDR3 is TGTGCCAGCAGCTTGCTTGGACCCGCCGGCTACACCTTC. Its protein is CASSLLGPAGYTF. V gene TRBV7-2 combines with J gene TRBJ1-2; no clear D gene. From germline, CDR1 is SGHTA and CDR2 FQGNSA. Trimming pared 3 bases from V and 8 bases from J, leaving 13 bases between. The CDR3 totals 13 residues. The whole variable domain, filled in from reference TRBV7-2 and TRBJ1-2, reads GAGVSQSPSNKVTEKGKDVELRCDPISGHTALYWYRQSLGQGLEFLIYFQGNSAPDKSGLPSDRFSAERTGGSVSTLTIQRTQQEDSAVYLCASSLLGPAGYTFGSGTRLTVV.

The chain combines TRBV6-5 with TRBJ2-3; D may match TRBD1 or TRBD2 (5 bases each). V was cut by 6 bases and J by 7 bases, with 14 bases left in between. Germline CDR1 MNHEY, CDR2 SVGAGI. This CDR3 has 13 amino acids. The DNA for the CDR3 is TGTGCCAGCAGGCTAGGGGACGGGCATACGCAGTATTTT. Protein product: CASRLGDGHTQYF.

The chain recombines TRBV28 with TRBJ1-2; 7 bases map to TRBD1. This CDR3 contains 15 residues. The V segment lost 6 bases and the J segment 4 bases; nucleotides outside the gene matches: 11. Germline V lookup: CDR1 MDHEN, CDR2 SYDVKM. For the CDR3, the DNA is TGTGCCAGCAGCCTACCGGGGACAGATGTCTATGGCTACACCTTC. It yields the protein CASSLPGTDVYGYTF.

CDR3 sequence reads: CASSGRGQGRNIQYF. The CDR3 DNA reads TGTGCCAGCAGCGGAAGGGGACAGGGTCGAAACATTCAGTACTTC. The J gene is TRBJ2-4, the V gene TRBV5-6; 9 bases match TRBD1. The CDR3 is made up of 15 amino acids. J lost 6 bases, V lost 4 bases, and 8 bases had no gene match. Germline CDR1 is SGHDT and CDR2 is YYEEEE.

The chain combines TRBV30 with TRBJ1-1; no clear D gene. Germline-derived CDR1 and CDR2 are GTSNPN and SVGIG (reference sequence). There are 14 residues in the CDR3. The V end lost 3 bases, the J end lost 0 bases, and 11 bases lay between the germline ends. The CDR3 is CAWRLQLLNTEAFF. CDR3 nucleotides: TGTGCCTGGAGGCTCCAGCTCCTGAACACTGAAGCTTTCTTT. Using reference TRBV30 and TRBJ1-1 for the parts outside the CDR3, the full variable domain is SQTIHQWPATLVQPVGSPLSLECTVEGTSNPNLYWYRQAAGRGLQLLFYSVGIGQISSEVPQNLSASRPQDRQFILSSKKLLLSDSGFYLCAWRLQLLNTEAFFGQGTRLTVV.

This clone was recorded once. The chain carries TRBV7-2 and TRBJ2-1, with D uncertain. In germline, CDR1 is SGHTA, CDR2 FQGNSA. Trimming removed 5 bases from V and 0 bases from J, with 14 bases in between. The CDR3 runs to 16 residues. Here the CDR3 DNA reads TGTGCCAGCAGCAAGCAGGTCTTTTACTCCTACAATGAGCAGTTCTTC. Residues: CASSKQVFYSYNEQFF.

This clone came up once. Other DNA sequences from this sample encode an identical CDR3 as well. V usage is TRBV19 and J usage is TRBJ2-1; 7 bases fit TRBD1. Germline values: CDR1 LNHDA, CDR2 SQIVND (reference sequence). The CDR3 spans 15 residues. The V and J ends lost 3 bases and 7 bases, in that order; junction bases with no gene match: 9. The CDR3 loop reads CASSIRQGLYNEQFF. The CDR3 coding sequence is TGTGCCAGTAGTATCAGACAGGGCTTATATAATGAGCAGTTCTTC.

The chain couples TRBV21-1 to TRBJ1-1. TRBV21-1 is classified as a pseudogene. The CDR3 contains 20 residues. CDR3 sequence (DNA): TGTGCCAGCAGCATCGGTCCCAGGGGGGGGATGAAACAGGTGAACACTGAAGCTTTCTTT. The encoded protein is CASSIGPRGGMKQVNTEAFF.